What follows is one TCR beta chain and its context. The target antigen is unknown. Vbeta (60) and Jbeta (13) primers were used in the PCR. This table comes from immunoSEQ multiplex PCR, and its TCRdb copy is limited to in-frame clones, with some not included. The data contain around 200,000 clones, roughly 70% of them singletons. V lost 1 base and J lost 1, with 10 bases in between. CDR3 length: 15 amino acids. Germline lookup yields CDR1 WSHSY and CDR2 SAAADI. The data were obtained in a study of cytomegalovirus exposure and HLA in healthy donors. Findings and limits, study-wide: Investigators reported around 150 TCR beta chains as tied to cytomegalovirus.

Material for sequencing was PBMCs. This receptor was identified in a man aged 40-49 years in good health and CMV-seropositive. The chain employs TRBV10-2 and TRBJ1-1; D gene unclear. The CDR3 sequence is CASSEFGRSNTEAFF. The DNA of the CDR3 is TGCGCCAGCAGTGAGTTCGGCAGGTCGAACACTGAAGCTTTCTTT.